This T cell receptor (beta chain) was obtained from a study of tumor-infiltrating lymphocytes in localized non-small cell lung cancer. Study details: The cohort mixed smokers and never-smokers, several histologies, and some post-neoadjuvant-chemotherapy samples.

After removal of 6 bases from V and 8 bases from J, the junction contained 5 bases not matched to a gene. There are 13 residues in the CDR3. Germline V gene sequence: CDR1 ENHRY, CDR2 SYGVKD. Sequencing used immunoSEQ multiplex PCR; TCRdb keeps in-frame clones, though not all of them. The table records some 6,600 clones, roughly 70% of them present only once. This receptor was obtained from a human donor with non-small cell lung cancer. V gene TRBV10-3 combines with J gene TRBJ2-1, with 9 nucleotides matching TRBD2. The sequenced material came from lung tumor tissue. DNA for the CDR3: TGTGCCATCAGGACTAGCGGAGATGATGAGCAGTTCTTC. Translated, it gives CAIRTSGDDEQFF.